This T cell receptor beta chain was recorded in a study of breast tumors, draining lymph nodes, adjacent tissues. Losses at the gene ends were 4 bases for V and 5 bases for J; bases not matched to a gene: 5. CDR3 length: 15 residues. Germline assignment: CDR1 SGHNT and CDR2 YENEEA. This clonotype has a handful of counts. Its target is not known. A much larger clone differs from this one at a single base, so this may be a read error. TCRdb analysed the multiplex PCR reads with MiXCR anew, one entry per CDR3 protein. The repertoire includes tens of thousands of distinct CDR3 sequences, roughly 39% of them detected once, and 10% to 13% sits in the top ten. Findings of the study overall: The lymph node origin of tumor T cells was framed as consistent with a hypothesis, not demonstrated. Compared with lymph nodes, tumors were less diverse; compared with nontumor tissue, more. Data fit most tumor T cells coming from lymph node, expanding in tumor. Tumor and nontumor repertoires were significantly more similar in luminal-like than in basal-like breast cancer.

The sequenced material came from breast tumor tissue. The clonotype originates from a female donor with breast cancer. Some clones in this sample may be carry-over from other donors' samples. The genes are TRBV11-3 and TRBJ2-1; TRBD2 aligns across 10 bases. The DNA of the CDR3 is TGTGCCAGCAGCTCCGGGACTAGCGCAAACAATGAGCAGTTCTTC. Its translation is CASSSGTSANNEQFF.